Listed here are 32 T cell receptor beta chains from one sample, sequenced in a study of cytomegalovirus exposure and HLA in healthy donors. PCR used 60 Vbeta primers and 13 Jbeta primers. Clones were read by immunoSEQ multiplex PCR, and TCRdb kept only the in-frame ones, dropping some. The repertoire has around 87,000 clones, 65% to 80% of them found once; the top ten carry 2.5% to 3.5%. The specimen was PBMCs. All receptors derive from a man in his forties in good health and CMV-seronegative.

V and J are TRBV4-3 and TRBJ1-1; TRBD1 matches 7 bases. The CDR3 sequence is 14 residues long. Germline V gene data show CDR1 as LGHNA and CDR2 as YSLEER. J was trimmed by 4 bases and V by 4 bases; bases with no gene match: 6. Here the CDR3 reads CASSLETGFTEAFF. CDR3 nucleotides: TGCGCCAGCAGCCTCGAGACAGGGTTCACTGAAGCTTTCTTT.

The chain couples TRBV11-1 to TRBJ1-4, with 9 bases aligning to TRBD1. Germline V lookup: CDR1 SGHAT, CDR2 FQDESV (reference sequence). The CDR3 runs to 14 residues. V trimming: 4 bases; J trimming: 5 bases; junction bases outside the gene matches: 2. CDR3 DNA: TGTGCCAGCAGCTCCGGGACAGGGAATGAAAAACTGTTTTTT. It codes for CASSSGTGNEKLFF.

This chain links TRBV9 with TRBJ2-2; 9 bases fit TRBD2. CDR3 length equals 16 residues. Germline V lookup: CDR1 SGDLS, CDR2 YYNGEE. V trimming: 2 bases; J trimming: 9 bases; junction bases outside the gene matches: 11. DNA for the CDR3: TGTGCCAGCAGCGTCGTAACGACTAGCGGCGCCCGGGAGCTGTTTTTT. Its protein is CASSVVTTSGARELFF.

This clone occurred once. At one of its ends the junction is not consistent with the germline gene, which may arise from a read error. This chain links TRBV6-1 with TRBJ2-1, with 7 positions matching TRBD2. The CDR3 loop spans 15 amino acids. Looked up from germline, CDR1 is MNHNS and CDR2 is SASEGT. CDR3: CASREAGRRNNEQFF. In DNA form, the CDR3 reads TGTGCCAGCAGGGAAGCGGGGCGAAGAAACAATGAGCAGTTCTTC.

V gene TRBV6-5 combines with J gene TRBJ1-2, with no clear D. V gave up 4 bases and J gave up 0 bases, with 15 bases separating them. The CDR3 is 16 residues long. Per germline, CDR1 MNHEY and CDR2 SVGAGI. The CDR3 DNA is TGTGCCAGCAGTTCTATAAAGACGGGTACTAACTATGGCTACACCTTC. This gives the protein CASSSIKTGTNYGYTF.

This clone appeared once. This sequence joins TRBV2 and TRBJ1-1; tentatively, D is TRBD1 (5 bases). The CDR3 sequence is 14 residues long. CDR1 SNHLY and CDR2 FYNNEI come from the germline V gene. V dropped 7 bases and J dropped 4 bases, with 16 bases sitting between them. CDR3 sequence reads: CASNQLGAITEAFF. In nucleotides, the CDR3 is TGTGCCAGCAATCAGTTAGGGGCGATCACTGAAGCTTTCTTT.

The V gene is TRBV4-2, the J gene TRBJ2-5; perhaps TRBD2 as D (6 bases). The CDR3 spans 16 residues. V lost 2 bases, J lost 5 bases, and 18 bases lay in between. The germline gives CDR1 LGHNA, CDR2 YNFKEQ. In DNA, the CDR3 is TGTGCCAGCAGCCAATTAGGGACTGGAATCGTCGAGACCCAGTACTTC. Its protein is CASSQLGTGIVETQYF.

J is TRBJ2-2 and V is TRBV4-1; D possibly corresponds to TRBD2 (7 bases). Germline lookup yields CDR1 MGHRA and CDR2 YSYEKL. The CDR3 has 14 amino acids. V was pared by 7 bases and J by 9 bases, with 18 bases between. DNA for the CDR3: TGCGCCAGCACATGGAGGGGGGGCCTTCGGGAGCTGTTTTTT. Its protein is CASTWRGGLRELFF.

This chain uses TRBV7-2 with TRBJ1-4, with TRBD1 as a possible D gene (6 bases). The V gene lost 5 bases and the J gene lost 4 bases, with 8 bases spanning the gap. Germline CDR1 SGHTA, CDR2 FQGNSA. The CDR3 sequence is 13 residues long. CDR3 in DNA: TGTGCCAGCAGCGGGACATATAATGAAAAACTGTTTTTT. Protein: CASSGTYNEKLFF.

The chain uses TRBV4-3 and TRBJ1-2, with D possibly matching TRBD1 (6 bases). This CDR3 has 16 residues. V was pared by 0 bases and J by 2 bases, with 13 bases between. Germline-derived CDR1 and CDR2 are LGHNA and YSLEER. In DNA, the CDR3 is TGCGCCAGCAGCCAAGAAAGTCAGGGGTACAACTATGGCTACACCTTC. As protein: CASSQESQGYNYGYTF.

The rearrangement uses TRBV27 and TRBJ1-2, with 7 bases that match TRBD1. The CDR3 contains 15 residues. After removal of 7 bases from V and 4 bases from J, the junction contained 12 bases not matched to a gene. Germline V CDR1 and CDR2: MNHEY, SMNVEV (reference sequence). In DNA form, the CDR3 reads TGTGCCAGCACCCCGCGGCAGGGGGGAGGCTATGGCTACACCTTC. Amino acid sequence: CASTPRQGGGYGYTF.

In nucleotides, the CDR3 is TGTGCCAGCAGCTCCGGGACAGGGAGTTGGGAGCAGTACTTC. Protein: CASSSGTGSWEQYF. This sequence joins TRBV7-2 and TRBJ2-7, with 9 bases identical to TRBD1. The CDR3 runs 14 residues. Germline V gene lookup returns CDR1 SGHTA and CDR2 FQGNSA. J lost 7 bases, V lost 4 bases, and 8 bases had no gene match. The full variable domain, completed using reference TRBV7-2 and TRBJ2-7, is GAGVSQSPSNKVTEKGKDVELRCDPISGHTALYWYRQSLGQGLEFLIYFQGNSAPDKSGLPSDRFSAERTGGSVSTLTIQRTQQEDSAVYLCASSSGTGSWEQYFGPGTRLTVT.

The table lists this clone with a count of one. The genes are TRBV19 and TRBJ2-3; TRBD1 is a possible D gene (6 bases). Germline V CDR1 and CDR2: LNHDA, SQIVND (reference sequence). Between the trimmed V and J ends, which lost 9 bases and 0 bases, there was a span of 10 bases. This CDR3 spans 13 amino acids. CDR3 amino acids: CASGTLSTDTQYF. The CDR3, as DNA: TGTGCCAGCGGGACACTCAGCACAGATACGCAGTATTTT.

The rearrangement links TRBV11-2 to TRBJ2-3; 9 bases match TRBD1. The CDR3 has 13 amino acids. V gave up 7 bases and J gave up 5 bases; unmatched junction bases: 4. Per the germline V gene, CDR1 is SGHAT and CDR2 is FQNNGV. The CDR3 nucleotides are TGTGCCAGCAACCTGGACAGGGGAGATACGCAGTATTTT. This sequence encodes CASNLDRGDTQYF.

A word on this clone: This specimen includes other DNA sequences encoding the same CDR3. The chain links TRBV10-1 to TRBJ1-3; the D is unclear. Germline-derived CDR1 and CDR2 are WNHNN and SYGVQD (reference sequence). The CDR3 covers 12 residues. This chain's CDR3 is CASGYRGNTIYF. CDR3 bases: TGCGCTAGCGGTTATAGAGGAAACACCATATATTTT.

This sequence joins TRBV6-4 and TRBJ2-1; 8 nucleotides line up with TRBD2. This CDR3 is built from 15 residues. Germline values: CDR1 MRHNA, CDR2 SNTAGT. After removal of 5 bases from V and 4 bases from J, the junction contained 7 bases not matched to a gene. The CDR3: CASSYGERGYNEQFF. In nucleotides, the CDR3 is TGTGCCAGCAGTTACGGAGAGCGGGGGTACAATGAGCAGTTCTTC.

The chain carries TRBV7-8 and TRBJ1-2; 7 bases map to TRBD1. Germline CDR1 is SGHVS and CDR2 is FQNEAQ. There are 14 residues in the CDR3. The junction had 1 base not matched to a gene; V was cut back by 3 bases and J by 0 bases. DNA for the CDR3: TGTGCCAGCAGCTTGGACAGGTCTAACTATGGCTACACCTTC. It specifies CASSLDRSNYGYTF.

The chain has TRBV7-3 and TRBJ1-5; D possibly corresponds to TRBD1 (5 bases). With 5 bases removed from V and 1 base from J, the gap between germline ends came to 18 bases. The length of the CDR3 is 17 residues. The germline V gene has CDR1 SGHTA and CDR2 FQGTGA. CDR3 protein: CASSPTGEWMSNQPQHF. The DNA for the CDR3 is TGTGCCAGCAGCCCGACGGGGGAATGGATGAGCAATCAGCCCCAGCATTTT.

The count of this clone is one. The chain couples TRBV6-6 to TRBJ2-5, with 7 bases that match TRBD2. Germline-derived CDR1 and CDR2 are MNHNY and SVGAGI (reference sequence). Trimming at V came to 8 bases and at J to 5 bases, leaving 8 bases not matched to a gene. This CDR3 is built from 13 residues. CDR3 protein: CASGSGPSETQYF. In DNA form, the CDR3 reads TGTGCCAGCGGTAGCGGGCCTTCGGAGACCCAGTACTTC.

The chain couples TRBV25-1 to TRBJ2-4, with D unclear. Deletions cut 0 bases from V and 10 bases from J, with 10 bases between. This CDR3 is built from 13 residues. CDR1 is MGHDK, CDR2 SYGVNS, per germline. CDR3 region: CASSEYGGEIQYF. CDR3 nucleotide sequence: TGTGCCAGCAGTGAATATGGCGGAGAGATTCAGTACTTC.

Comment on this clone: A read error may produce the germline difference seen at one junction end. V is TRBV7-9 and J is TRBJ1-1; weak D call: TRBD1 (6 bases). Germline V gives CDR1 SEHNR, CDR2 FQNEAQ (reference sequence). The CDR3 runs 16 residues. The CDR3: CSSSSGGQSTNTEAFF. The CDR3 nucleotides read TGTTCCAGCAGCTCCGGAGGACAGTCGACGAACACTGAAGCTTTCTTT.

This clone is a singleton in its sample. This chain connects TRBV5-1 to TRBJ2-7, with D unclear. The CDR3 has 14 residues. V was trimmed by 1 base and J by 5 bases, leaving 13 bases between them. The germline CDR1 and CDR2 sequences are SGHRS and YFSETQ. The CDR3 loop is CASSLNPPADEQYF. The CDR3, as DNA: TGCGCCAGCAGCTTGAACCCCCCCGCGGACGAGCAGTACTTC.

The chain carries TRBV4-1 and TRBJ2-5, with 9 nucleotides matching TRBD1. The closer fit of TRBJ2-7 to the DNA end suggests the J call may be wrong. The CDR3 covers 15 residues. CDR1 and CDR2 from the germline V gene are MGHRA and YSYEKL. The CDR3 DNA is TGCGCCAGCAGCCCCATAGATCTGGGACAGGGCGAGCAGTACTTC. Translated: CASSPIDLGQGEQYF.

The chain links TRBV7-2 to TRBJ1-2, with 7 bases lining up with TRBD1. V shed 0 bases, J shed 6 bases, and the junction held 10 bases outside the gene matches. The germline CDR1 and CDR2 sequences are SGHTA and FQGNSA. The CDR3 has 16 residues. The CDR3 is CASSLAPTGTSDGYTF. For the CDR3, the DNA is TGTGCCAGCAGCTTAGCTCCGACAGGGACTTCAGATGGCTACACCTTC.

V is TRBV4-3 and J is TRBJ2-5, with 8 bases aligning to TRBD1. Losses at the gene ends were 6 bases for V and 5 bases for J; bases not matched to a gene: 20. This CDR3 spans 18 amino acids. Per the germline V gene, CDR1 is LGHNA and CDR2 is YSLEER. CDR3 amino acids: CASSPEFTGGSFGETQYF. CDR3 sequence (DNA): TGCGCCAGCAGTCCAGAGTTTACAGGGGGTTCGTTTGGGGAGACCCAGTACTTC.

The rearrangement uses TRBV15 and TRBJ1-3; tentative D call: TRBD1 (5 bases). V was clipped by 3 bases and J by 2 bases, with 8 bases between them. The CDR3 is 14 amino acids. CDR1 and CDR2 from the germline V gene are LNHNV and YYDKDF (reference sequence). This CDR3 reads CATSSFRAGNTIYF. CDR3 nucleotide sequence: TGTGCCACCAGCAGTTTCAGGGCTGGAAACACCATATATTTT.

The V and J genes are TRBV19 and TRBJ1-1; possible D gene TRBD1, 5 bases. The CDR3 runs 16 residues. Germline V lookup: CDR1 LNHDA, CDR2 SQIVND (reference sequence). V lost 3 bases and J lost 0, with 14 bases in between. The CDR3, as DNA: TGTGCCAGTAGTATCCCCACAGGACGGTTGAACACTGAAGCTTTCTTT. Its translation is CASSIPTGRLNTEAFF. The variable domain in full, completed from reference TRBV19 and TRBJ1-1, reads DGGITQSPKYLFRKEGQNVTLSCEQNLNHDAMYWYRQDPGQGLRLIYYSQIVNDFQKGDIAEGYSVSREKKESFPLTVTSAQKNPTAFYLCASSIPTGRLNTEAFFGQGTRLTVV.

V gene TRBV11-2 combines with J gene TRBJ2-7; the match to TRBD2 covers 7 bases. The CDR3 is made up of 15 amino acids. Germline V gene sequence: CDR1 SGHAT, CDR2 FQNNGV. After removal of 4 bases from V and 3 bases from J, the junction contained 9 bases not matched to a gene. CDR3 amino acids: CASSWGVGEGYEQYF. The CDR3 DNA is TGTGCCAGCAGCTGGGGTGTCGGGGAGGGCTACGAGCAGTACTTC.

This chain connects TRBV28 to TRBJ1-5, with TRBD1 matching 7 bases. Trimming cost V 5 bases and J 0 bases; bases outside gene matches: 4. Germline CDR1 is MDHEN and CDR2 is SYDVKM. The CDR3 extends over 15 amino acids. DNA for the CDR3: TGTGCCAGCAGTCGGGACAGACCTAGCAATCAGCCCCAGCATTTT. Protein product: CASSRDRPSNQPQHF.

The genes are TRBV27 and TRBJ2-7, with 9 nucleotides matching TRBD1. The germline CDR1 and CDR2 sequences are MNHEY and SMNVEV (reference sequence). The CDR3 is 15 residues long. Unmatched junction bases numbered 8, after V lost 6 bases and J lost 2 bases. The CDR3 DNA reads TGTGCCAGCAGGACAGGGGGAATGAATACCTACGAGCAGTACTTC. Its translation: CASRTGGMNTYEQYF.

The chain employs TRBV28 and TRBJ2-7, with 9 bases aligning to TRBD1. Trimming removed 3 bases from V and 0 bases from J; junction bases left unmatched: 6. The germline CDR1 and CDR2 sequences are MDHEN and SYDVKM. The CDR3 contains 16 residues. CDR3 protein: CASSFPGQGRSYEQYF. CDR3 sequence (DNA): TGTGCCAGCAGTTTCCCAGGACAGGGGCGCTCCTACGAGCAGTACTTC.

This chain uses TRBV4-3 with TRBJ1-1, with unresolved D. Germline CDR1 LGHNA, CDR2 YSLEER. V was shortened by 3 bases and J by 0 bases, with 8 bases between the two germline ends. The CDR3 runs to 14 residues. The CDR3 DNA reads TGCGCCAGCAGCCACAAGCTGATGAACACTGAAGCTTTCTTT. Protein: CASSHKLMNTEAFF.